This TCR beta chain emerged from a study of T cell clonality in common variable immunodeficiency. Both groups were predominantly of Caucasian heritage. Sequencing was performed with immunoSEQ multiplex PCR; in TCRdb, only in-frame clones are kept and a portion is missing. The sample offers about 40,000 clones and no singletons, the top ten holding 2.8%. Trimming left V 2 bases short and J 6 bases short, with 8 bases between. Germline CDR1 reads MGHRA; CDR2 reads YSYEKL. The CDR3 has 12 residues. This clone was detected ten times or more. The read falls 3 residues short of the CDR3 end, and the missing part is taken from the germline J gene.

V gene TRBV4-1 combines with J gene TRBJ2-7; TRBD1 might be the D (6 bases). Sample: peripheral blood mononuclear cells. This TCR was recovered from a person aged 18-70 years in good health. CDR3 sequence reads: CASSQTGLEQYF. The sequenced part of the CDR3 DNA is TGCGCCAGCAGCCAAACAGGGCTCGAG.